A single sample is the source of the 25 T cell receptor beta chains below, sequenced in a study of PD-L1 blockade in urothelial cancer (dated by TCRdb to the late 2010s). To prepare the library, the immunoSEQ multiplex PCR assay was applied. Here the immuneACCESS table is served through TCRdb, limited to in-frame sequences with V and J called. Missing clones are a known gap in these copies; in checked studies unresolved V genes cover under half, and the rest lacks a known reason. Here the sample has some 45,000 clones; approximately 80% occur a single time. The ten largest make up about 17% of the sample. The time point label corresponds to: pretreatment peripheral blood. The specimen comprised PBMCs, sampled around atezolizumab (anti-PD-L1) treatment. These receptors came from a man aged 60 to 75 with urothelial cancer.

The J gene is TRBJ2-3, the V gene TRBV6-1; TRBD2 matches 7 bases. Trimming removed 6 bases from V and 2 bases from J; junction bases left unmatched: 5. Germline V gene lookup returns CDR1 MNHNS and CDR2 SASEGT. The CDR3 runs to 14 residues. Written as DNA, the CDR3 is TGTGCCAGCAGGAGGGCGGGAGACACAGATACGCAGTATTTT. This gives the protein CASRRAGDTDTQYF.

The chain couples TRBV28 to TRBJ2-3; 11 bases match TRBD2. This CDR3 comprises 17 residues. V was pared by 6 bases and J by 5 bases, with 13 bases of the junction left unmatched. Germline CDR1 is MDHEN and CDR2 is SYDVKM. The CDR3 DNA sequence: TGTGCCAGCAGCCGTAGGGTACTAGCGGGAGCTGGAGATACGCAGTATTTT. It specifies CASSRRVLAGAGDTQYF.

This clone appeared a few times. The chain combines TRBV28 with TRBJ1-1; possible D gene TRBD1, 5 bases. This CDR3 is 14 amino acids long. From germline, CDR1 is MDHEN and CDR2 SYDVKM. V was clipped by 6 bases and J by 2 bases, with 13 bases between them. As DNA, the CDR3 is TGTGCCAGCAGGGGGCCGAGGTTTAACACTGAAGCTTTCTTT. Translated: CASRGPRFNTEAFF.

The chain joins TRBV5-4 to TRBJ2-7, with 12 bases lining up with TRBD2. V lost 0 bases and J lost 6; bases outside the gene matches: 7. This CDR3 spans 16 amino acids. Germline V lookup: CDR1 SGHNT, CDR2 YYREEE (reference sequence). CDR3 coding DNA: TGTGCCAGCAGCTTGGGGACTAGCGGGATGGTGGGCGAGCAGTACTTC. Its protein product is CASSLGTSGMVGEQYF.

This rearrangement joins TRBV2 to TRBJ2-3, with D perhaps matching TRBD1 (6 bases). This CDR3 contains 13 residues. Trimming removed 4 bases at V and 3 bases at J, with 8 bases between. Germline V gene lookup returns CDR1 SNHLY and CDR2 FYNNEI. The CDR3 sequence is CASSGGTTDTQYF. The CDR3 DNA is TGTGCCAGCAGTGGGGGGACAACAGATACGCAGTATTTT.

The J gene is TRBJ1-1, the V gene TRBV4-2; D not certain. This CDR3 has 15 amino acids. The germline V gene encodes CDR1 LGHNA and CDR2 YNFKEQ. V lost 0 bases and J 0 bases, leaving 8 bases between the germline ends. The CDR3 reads CASSQDAAMNTEAFF. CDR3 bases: TGTGCCAGCAGCCAAGATGCGGCAATGAACACTGAAGCTTTCTTT.

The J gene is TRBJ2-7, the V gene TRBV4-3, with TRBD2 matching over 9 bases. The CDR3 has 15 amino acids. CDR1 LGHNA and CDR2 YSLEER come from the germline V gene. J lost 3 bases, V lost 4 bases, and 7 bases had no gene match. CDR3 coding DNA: TGCGCCAGCAGCCGCTCCCTAGCGGGGAACTACGAGCAGTACTTC. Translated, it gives CASSRSLAGNYEQYF.

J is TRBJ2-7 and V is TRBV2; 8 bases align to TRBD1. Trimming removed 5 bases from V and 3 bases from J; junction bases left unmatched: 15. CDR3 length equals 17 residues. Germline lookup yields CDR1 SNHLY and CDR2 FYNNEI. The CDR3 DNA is TGTGCCAGCAGTAAAACCAAAGGGACAGGCGCGGACTACGAGCAGTACTTC. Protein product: CASSKTKGTGADYEQYF.

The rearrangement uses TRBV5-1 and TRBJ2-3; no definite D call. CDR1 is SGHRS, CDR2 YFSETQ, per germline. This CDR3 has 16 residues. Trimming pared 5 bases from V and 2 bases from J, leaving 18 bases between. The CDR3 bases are TGCGCCAGCAGTCTTTACTCCTTTTTTAACACAGATACGCAGTATTTT. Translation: CASSLYSFFNTDTQYF.

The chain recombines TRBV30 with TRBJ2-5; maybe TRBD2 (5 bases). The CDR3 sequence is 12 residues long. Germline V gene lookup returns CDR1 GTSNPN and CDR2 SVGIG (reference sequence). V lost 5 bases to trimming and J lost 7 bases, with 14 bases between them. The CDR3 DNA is TGTGCCTGGGCCCTCGGTGGAGGGACCCAGTACTTC. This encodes CAWALGGGTQYF.

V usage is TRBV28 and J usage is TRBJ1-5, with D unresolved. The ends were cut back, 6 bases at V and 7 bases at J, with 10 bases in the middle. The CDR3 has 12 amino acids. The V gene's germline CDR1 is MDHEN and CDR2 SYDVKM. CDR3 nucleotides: TGTGCCAGCAGCCTACCATTCCAGCCCCAGCATTTT. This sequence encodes CASSLPFQPQHF. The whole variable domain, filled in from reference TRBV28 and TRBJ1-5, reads DVKVTQSSRYLVKRTGEKVFLECVQDMDHENMFWYRQDPGLGLRLIYFSYDVKMKEKGDIPEGYSVSREKKERFSLILESASTNQTSMYLCASSLPFQPQHFGDGTRLSIL.

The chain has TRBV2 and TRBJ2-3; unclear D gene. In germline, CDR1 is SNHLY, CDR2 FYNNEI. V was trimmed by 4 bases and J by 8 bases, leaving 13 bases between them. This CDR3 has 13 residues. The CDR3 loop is CASSGNTERTQYF. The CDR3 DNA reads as TGTGCCAGCAGTGGCAACACCGAACGTACGCAGTATTTT.

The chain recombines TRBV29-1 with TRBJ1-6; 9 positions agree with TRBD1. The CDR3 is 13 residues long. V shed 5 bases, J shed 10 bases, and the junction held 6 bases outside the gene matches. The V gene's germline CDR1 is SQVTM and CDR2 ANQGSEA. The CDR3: CSVLTGGGSPLHF. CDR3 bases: TGCAGCGTTTTAACAGGGGGCGGGTCACCCCTCCACTTT. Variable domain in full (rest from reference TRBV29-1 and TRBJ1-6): SAVISQKPSRDICQRGTSLTIQCQVDSQVTMMFWYRQQPGQSLTLIATANQGSEATYESGFVIDKFPISRPNLTFSTLTVSNMSPEDSSIYLCSVLTGGGSPLHFGNGTRLTVT.

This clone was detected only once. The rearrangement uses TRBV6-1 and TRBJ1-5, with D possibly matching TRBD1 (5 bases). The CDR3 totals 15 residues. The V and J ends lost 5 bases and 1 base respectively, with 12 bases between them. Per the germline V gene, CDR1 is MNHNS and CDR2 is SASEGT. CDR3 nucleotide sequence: TGTGCCAGCAGTCCTGACGGGGGAAGCAATCAGCCCCAGCATTTT. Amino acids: CASSPDGGSNQPQHF.

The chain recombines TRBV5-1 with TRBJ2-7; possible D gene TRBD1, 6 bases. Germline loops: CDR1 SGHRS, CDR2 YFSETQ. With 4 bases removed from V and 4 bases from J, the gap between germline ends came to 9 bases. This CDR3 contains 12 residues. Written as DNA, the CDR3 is TGCGCCAGCAGCACCGACAGGTACGAGCAGTACTTC. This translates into CASSTDRYEQYF.

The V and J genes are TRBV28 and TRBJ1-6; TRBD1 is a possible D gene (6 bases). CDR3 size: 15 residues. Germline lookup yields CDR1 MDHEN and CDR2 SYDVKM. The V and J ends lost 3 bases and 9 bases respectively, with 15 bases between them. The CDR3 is CASSLAGGGGSPLHF. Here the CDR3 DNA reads TGTGCCAGCAGTTTGGCGGGGGGCGGCGGTTCACCCCTCCACTTT.

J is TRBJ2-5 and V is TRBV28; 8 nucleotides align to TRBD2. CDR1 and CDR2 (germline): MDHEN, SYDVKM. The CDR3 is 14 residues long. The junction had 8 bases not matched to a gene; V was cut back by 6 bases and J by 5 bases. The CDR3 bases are TGTGCCAGCAGCCAAGGACTAGCAAGGGAGACCCAGTACTTC. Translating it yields CASSQGLARETQYF.

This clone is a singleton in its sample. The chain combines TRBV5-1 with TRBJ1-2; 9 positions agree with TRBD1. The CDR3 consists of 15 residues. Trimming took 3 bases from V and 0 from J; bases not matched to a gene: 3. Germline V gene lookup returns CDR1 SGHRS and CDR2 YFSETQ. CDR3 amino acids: CASSWTGETNYGYTF. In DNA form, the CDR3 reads TGCGCCAGCAGCTGGACAGGGGAAACTAACTATGGCTACACCTTC.

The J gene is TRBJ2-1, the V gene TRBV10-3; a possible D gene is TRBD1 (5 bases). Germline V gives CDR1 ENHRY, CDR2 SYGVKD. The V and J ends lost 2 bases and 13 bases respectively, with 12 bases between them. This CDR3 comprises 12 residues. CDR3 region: CAISEQGTPQFF. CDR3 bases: TGTGCCATCAGTGAGCAGGGAACCCCACAGTTCTTC.

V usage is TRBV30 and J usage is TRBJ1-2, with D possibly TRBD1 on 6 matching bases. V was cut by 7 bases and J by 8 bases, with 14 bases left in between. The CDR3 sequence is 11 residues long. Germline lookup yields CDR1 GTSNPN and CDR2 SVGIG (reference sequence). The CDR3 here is CAFTGWRGYTF. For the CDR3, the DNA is TGTGCCTTTACAGGGTGGAGGGGCTACACCTTC.

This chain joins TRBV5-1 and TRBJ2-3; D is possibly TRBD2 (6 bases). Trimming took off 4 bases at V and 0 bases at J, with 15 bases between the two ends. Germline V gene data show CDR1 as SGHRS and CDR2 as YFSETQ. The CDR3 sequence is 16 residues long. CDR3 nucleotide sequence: TGCGCCAGCAGCGCATTCCTAGCGACAAGCACAGATACGCAGTATTTT. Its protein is CASSAFLATSTDTQYF.

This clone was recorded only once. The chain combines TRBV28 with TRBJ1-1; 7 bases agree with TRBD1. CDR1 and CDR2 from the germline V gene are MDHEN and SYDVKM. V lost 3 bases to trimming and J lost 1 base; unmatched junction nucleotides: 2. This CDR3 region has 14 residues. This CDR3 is CASSLGQKNTEAFF. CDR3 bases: TGTGCCAGCAGTTTGGGACAGAAGAACACTGAAGCTTTCTTT.

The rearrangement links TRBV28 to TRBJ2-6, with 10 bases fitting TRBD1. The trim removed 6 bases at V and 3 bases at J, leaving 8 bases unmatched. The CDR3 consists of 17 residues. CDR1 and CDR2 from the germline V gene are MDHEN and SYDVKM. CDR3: CASSSTGGLGGANVLTF. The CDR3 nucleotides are TGTGCCAGCAGCTCGACAGGGGGCCTAGGTGGGGCCAACGTCCTGACTTTC.

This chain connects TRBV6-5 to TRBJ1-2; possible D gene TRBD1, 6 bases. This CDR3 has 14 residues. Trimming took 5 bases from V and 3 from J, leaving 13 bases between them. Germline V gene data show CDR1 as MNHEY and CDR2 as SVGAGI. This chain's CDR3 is CASSVQGFDYGYTF. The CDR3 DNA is TGTGCCAGCAGTGTCCAGGGGTTCGACTATGGCTACACCTTC.

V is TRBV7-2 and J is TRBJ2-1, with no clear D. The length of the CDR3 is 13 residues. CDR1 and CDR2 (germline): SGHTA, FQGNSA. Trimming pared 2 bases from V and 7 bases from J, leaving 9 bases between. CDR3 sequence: CASSLPSLNEQFF. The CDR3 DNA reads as TGTGCCAGCAGCTTACCCAGTTTAAATGAGCAGTTCTTC.